One sample yielded the 3 T cell receptor beta chains listed below, sequenced in a study of blood T cell repertoires in COVID-19. TCRdb's table, derived via immunoSEQ multiplex PCR, lists solely in-frame clones and lacks some. The sample includes a few hundred thousand clones, less than 90% seen only once; the top ten take about a sixth. Material for sequencing was peripheral blood. The receptors shown here come from an elderly woman with active or convalescent COVID-19.

This clone was counted a single time. The chain couples TRBV30 to TRBJ2-3; TRBD2 might be the D (6 bases). The CDR3 loop spans 14 amino acids. Trimming took 1 base from V and 4 from J, leaving 12 bases between them. The germline CDR1 and CDR2 sequences are GTSNPN and SVGIG (reference sequence). CDR3 loop: CAWSAGSRADTQYF. The DNA for the CDR3 is TGTGCCTGGAGTGCCGGGAGTCGGGCAGATACGCAGTATTTT.

The chain uses TRBV7-3 and TRBJ2-3, with TRBD2 identical over 16 bases. The V segment lost 1 base and the J segment 0 bases; nucleotides outside the gene matches: 4. Germline V gene data show CDR1 as SGHTA and CDR2 as FQGTGA. This CDR3 region has 19 residues. In DNA, the CDR3 is TGTGCCAGCAGCTTAATGGGACTAGCGGGAGGGGGTAGCACAGATACGCAGTATTTT. It specifies CASSLMGLAGGGSTDTQYF.

The chain combines TRBV28 with TRBJ1-2; perhaps TRBD1 as D (5 bases). The V end was cut by 4 bases, the J end by 9 bases, with 21 bases between. Germline CDR1 reads MDHEN; CDR2 reads SYDVKM. The CDR3 sequence is 15 residues long. In DNA, the CDR3 is TGTGCCAGCAGTTCTCCGATTGCAGGGTCAAGTAGCTACACCTTC. Protein sequence: CASSSPIAGSSSYTF.